This TCR beta chain is drawn from a study of OX40 agonist ivuxolimab in advanced cancers. At the level of the study: Patients treated during dose escalation were battling hepatocellular carcinoma, melanoma, renal cell or head and neck cancer. Prior anti-PD-1, anti-PD-L1 or anti-CTLA-4 therapy was allowed; 40% to 50% had some. Whole-study findings and limits: CD8+ T cells were the subset that, on average, had more expanded clones than CD4+.

V lost 0 bases, J lost 4 bases, and 14 bases lay in between. The CDR3 totals 15 residues. The germline V gene encodes CDR1 SGDLS and CDR2 YYNGEE. Sequencing used immunoSEQ multiplex PCR; TCRdb keeps in-frame clones, though not all of them. The data hold more than 45,000 clones, with roughly nine tenths observed a single time. In regard to this clone: Its antigen is currently unknown.

The receptor's source is an adult with an advanced solid tumor such as melanoma, head and neck, liver or kidney cancer. The material sequenced was CD4+ or CD8+ T cells sorted from blood, taken in a trial of the OX40 agonist ivuxolimab. The genes are TRBV9 and TRBJ2-7, with D unclear. CDR3 sequence reads: CASSVGADRSYEQYF. The CDR3 DNA reads as TGTGCCAGCAGCGTAGGGGCGGACCGAAGTTACGAGCAGTACTTC.